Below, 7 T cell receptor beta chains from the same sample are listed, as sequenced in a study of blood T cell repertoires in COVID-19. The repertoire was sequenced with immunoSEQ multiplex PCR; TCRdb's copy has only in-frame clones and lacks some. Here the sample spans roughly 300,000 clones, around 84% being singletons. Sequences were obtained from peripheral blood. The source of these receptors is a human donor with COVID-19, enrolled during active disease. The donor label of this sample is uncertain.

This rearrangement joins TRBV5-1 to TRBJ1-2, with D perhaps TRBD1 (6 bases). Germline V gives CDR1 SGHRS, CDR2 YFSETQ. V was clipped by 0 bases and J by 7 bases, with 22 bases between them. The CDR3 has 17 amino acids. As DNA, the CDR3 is TGCGCCAGCAGCTTGGCCCCCCGGATACAGGGTCAGGGTGGCTACACCTTC. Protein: CASSLAPRIQGQGGYTF.

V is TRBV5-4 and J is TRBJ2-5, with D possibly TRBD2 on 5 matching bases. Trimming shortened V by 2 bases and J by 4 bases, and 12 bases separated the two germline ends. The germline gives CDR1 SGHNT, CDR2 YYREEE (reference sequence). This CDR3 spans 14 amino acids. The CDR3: CASSFLASLETQYF. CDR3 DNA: TGTGCCAGCAGCTTCCTAGCTAGTTTAGAGACCCAGTACTTC.

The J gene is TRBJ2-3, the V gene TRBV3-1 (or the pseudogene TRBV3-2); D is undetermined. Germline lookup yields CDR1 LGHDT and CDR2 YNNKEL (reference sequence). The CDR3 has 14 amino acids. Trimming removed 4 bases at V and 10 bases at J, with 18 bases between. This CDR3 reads CASSPLLSTASQYF. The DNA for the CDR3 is TGTGCCAGCAGCCCATTATTAAGCACAGCCTCGCAGTATTTT.

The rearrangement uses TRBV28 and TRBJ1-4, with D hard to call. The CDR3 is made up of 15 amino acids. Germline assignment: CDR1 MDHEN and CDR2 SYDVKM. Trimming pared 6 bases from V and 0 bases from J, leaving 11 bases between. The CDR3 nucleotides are TGTGCCAGCAGGGGGAGTCGGACAACTAATGAAAAACTGTTTTTT. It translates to CASRGSRTTNEKLFF. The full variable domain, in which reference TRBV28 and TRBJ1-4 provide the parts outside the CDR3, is DVKVTQSSRYLVKRTGEKVFLECVQDMDHENMFWYRQDPGLGLRLIYFSYDVKMKEKGDIPEGYSVSREKKERFSLILESASTNQTSMYLCASRGSRTTNEKLFFGSGTQLSVL.

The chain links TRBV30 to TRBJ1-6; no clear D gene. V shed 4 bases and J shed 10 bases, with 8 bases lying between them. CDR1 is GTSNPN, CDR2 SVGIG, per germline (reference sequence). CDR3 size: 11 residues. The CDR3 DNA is TGTGCCTGGAATACAGACTCACCCCTCCACTTT. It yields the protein CAWNTDSPLHF.

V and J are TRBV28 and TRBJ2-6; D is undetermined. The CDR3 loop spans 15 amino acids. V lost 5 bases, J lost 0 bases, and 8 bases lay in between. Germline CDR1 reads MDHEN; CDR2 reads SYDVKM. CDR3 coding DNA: TGTGCCAGCAGTAGGCGGTCCTCTGGGGCCAACGTCCTGACTTTC. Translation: CASSRRSSGANVLTF.

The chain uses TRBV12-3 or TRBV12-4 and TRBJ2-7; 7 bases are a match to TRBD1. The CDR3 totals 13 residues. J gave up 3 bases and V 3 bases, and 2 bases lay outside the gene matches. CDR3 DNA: TGTGCCAGCAGTTTGGGACAGATCTACGAGCAGTACTTC. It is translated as CASSLGQIYEQYF.